This note documents a single TCR beta chain sequence. The CDR3 loop spans 14 amino acids. Trimming removed 0 bases from V and 10 bases from J; junction bases left unmatched: 9. Per germline, CDR1 SGDLS and CDR2 YYNGEE. The data belong to a study of cytomegalovirus exposure and HLA in healthy donors. Vbeta (60) and Jbeta (13) primers were used in the PCR. Profiled with immunoSEQ multiplex PCR; TCRdb holds only in-frame clones, not every one. The sample includes about 190,000 clones. This clonotype was sampled from a man aged 30-40 years in good health and CMV-seronegative. Sequences were obtained from PBMCs. The chain couples TRBV9 to TRBJ1-1, with 7 bases aligning to TRBD1. CDR3: CASSVVLEGASAFF. CDR3 DNA sequence: TGTGCCAGCAGCGTAGTTCTGGAGGGGGCCTCAGCTTTCTTT. The whole variable domain, filled in from reference TRBV9 and TRBJ1-1, reads DSGVTQTPKHLITATGQRVTLRCSPRSGDLSVYWYQQSLDQGLQFLIQYYNGEERAKGNILERFSAQQFPDLHSELNLSSLELGDSALYFCASSVVLEGASAFFGQGTRLTVV.